The T cell receptor beta chain described here comes from a study of cytomegalovirus exposure and HLA in healthy donors. About the research overall: Among the 398 genotyped donors, more than 70% were placed in the Caucasian-associated ancestry cluster. Study findings and constraints: The listing of 150 to 200 TCR beta chains classed them as cytomegalovirus-associated.

This clone was detected only a few times. Its antigen is not known. Primers for the PCR totalled 60 Vbeta and 13 Jbeta. Assay used: immunoSEQ multiplex PCR; TCRdb lists only in-frame clones, some missing. The table shows hundreds of thousands of clones, with more than 85% occurring only once. The germline gives CDR1 MNHEY, CDR2 SVGAGI. Between the trimmed V and J ends, which lost 2 bases and 1 base, there was a span of 5 bases. The length of the CDR3 is 13 residues. The TCR was taken from a woman between 18 and 29 years old in good health and CMV-seronegative. The sample comprised PBMCs. The chain couples TRBV6-5 to TRBJ1-2; D uncertain. CDR3 nucleotides: TGTGCCAGCAGTTACGGACTTAACTATGGCTACACCTTC. Protein product: CASSYGLNYGYTF.